The 7 T cell receptor beta chains below come from one sample, sequenced in a study of shared clonotypes between healthy human individuals. The table came from immunoSEQ multiplex PCR; TCRdb's copy has only in-frame clones and leaves some out. The sample shows about 980,000 clones, 70% to 85% of them seen only once. Sequenced sample: memory CD4+ T cells sorted from blood. As for subset: CD45RA-negative fraction. The receptors were gathered from a man aged 18 to 35 in good health.

The rearrangement links TRBV18 to TRBJ2-5; TRBD1 is a possible D gene (5 bases). Trimming removed 3 bases at V and 1 base at J, with 9 bases between. Germline loops: CDR1 KGHSH, CDR2 LQKENI. This CDR3 is built from 14 residues. CDR3 in DNA: TGTGCCAGCTCACCTTTGCAGGGCCAAGAGACCCAGTACTTC. This gives the protein CASSPLQGQETQYF. Combining the CDR3 with reference TRBV18 and TRBJ2-5 gives the whole variable domain NAGVMQNPRHLVRRRGQEARLRCSPMKGHSHVYWYRQLPEEGLKFMVYLQKENIIDESGMPKERFSAEFPKEGPSILRIQQVVRGDSAAYFCASSPLQGQETQYFGPGTRLLVL.

This chain uses TRBV7-9 with TRBJ2-7, with 13 bases lining up with TRBD2. After removal of 5 bases from V and 2 bases from J, the junction contained 6 bases not matched to a gene. CDR1 SEHNR and CDR2 FQNEAQ come from the germline V gene (reference sequence). CDR3 length equals 16 residues. The CDR3 bases are TGTGCCAGCAGCCCCATCACTAGCGGGAGGGCCTACGAGCAGTACTTC. Translated: CASSPITSGRAYEQYF.

The chain combines TRBV5-4 with TRBJ1-5; no clear D gene. Germline CDR1 and CDR2: SGHNT and YYREEE (reference sequence). The CDR3 is 13 residues long. The ends were cut back, 9 bases at V and 3 bases at J, with 13 bases in the middle. The CDR3 nucleotides are TGTGCCACCTCCGTGGATACCAATCAGCCCCAGCATTTT. Protein sequence: CATSVDTNQPQHF.

V gene TRBV6-5 combines with J gene TRBJ1-1; possible D gene TRBD1, 6 bases. This CDR3 region has 13 residues. Deletions cut 8 bases from V and 3 bases from J, with 13 bases between. Looked up from germline, CDR1 is MNHEY and CDR2 is SVGAGI. The CDR3 is CASRNYRDTEAFF. The DNA of the CDR3 is TGTGCCAGCCGAAATTACAGGGACACTGAAGCTTTCTTT.

V gene TRBV5-1 combines with J gene TRBJ1-6, with TRBD1 matching 8 bases. The CDR3 runs 16 residues. Trimming at V came to 4 bases and at J to 10 bases, leaving 13 bases not matched to a gene. From germline, CDR1 is SGHRS and CDR2 YFSETQ. The DNA of the CDR3 is TGCGCCAGCAGCCCTACCGGACAGGGTATCGGATCACCCCTCCACTTT. Translated, it gives CASSPTGQGIGSPLHF.

This chain uses TRBV11-3 with TRBJ2-3; D not resolved. The CDR3 contains 13 residues. CDR1 is SGHNT, CDR2 YENEEA, per germline. V lost 6 bases and J lost 5, with 12 bases in between. DNA of the CDR3: TGTGCCAGCAGGGGAAATGGTAGAGATACGCAGTATTTT. This encodes CASRGNGRDTQYF.

V gene TRBV5-1 combines with J gene TRBJ2-2; TRBD1 matches 8 bases. From germline, CDR1 is SGHRS and CDR2 YFSETQ. The CDR3 length is 14 residues. J lost 7 bases, V lost 4 bases, and 6 bases had no gene match. The CDR3 region has the DNA TGCGCCAGCAGCCCGGACAGGGCGGGCGGGGAGCTGTTTTTT. Translating gives CASSPDRAGGELFF. The variable domain in full, completed from reference TRBV5-1 and TRBJ2-2, reads KAGVTQTPRYLIKTRGQQVTLSCSPISGHRSVSWYQQTPGQGLQFLFEYFSETQRNKGNFPGRFSGRQFSNSRSEMNVSTLELGDSALYLCASSPDRAGGELFFGEGSRLTVL.